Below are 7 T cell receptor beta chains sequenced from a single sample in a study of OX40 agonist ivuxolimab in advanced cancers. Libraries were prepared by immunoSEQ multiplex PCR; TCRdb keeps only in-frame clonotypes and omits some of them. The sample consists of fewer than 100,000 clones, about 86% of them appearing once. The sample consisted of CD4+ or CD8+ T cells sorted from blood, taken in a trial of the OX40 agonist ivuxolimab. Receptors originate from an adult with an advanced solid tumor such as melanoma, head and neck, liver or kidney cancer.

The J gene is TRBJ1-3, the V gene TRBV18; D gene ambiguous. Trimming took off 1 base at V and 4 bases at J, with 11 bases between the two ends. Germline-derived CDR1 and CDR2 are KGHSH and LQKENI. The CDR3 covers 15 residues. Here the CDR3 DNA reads TGTGCCAGCTCACCACGGGGAACGCAAGGAAACACCATATATTTT. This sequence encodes CASSPRGTQGNTIYF.

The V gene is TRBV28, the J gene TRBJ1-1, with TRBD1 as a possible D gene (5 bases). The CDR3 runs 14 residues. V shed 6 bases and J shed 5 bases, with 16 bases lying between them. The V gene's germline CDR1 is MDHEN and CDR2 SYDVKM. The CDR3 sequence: CASRHIRQTTEAFF. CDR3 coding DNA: TGTGCCAGCAGACACATTCGACAGACAACTGAAGCTTTCTTT.

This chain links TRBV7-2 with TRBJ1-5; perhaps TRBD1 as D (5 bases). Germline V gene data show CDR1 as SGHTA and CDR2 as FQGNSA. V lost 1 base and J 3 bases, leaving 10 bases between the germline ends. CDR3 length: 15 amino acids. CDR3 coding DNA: TGTGCCAGCAGCTTAGGAGGGGAGAACAATCAGCCCCAGCATTTT. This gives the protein CASSLGGENNQPQHF.

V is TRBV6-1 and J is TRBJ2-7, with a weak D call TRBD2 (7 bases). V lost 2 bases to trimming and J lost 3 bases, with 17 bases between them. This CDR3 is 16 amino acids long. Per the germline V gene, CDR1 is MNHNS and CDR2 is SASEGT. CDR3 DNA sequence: TGTGCCAGCAGTGAATGGGGGGGGGCTTTAATCTACGAGCAGTACTTC. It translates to CASSEWGGALIYEQYF.

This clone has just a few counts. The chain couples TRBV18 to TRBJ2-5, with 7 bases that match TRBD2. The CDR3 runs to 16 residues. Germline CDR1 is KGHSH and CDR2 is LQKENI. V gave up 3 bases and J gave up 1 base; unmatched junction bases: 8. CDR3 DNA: TGTGCCAGCTCACCCCGGGCAGCGGGGCCCCAAGAGACCCAGTACTTC. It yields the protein CASSPRAAGPQETQYF.

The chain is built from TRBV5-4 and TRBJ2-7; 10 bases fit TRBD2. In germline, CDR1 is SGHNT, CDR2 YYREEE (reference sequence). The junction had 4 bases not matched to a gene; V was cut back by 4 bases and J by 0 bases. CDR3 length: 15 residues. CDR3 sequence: CASSLASGSSYEQYF. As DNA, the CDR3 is TGTGCCAGCAGCCTAGCTAGCGGGAGCTCCTACGAGCAGTACTTC.

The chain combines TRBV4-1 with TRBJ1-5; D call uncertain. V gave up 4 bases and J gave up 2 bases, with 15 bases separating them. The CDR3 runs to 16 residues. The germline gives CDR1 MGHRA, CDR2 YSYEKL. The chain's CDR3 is CASSLLPGLGNQPQHF. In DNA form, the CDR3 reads TGCGCCAGCAGCCTTCTGCCGGGGTTGGGCAATCAGCCCCAGCATTTT.